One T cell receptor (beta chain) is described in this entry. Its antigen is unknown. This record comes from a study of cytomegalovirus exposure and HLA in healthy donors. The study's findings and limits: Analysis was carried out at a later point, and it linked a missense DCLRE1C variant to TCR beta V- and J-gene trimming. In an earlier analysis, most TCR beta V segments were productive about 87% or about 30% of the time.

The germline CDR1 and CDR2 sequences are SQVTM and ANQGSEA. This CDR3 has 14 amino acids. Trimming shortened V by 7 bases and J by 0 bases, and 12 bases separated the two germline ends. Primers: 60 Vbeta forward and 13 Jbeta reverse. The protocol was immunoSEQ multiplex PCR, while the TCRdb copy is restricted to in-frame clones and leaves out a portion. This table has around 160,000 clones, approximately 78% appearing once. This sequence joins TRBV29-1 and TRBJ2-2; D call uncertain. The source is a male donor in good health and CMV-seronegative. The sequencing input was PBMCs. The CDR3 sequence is CSALESANTGELFF. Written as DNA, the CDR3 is TGCAGCGCCCTTGAATCGGCGAACACCGGGGAGCTGTTTTTT.